One and the same sample provided the 24 T cell receptor beta chains below, sequenced in a study of technical replicates of blood from a few donors. Sequenced by immunoSEQ multiplex PCR; TCRdb stores in-frame clones only, minus some. This table has around 80,000 clones, 95% to 98% appearing once. The sample taken for sequencing was T cells isolated from PBMCs. These receptor sequences come from a human donor in good health.

The CDR3 protein is CASEQANNEQFF. The CDR3 DNA sequence: TGTGCCAGCGAGCAAGCGAACAATGAGCAGTTCTTC. V and J are TRBV6-1 and TRBJ2-1; D is uncertain. CDR3 length: 12 residues. Germline-derived CDR1 and CDR2 are MNHNS and SASEGT. Deletions cut 8 bases from V and 5 bases from J, with 10 bases between.

This clone has just one count. The gene calls are TRBV1 and TRBJ1-2. TRBV1 is described as a pseudogene. This CDR3 spans 12 amino acids. The chain's CDR3 is CTRNLANYGYTF. CDR3 bases: TGCACCAGAAACCTAGCTAACTATGGCTACACCTTC.

The chain has TRBV5-1 and TRBJ2-5; TRBD2 agrees at 8 bases. The V gene's germline CDR1 is SGHRS and CDR2 YFSETQ. V lost 0 bases, J lost 2 bases, and 9 bases stayed unmatched. CDR3 length: 17 residues. CDR3 DNA: TGCGCCAGCAGCTTGGCCCCTAGCGGGCTACGACAAGAGACCCAGTACTTC. As protein: CASSLAPSGLRQETQYF.

CDR3 DNA: TGTGCCAGCAGTTACCTGGCGGGGAGCTATGGCTACACCTTC. This codes for CASSYLAGSYGYTF. The rearrangement joins TRBV6-5 to TRBJ1-2; the D is unclear. CDR1 is MNHEY, CDR2 SVGAGI, per germline. This CDR3 comprises 14 residues. V lost 2 bases, J lost 4 bases, and 11 bases lay in between.

This chain connects TRBV7-9 to TRBJ1-1, with TRBD1 as a possible D gene (6 bases). The CDR3 contains 13 residues. Deletions cut 5 bases from V and 1 base from J, with 8 bases between. Germline assignment: CDR1 SEHNR and CDR2 FQNEAQ (reference sequence). Written as DNA, the CDR3 is TGTGCCAGCAGCCCGACAGGGAACACTGAAGCTTTCTTT. Translated: CASSPTGNTEAFF.

V usage is TRBV9 and J usage is TRBJ2-5; TRBD2 aligns across 11 bases. This CDR3 has 16 residues. Per germline, CDR1 SGDLS and CDR2 YYNGEE. Trimming at V came to 3 bases and at J to 2 bases, leaving 6 bases not matched to a gene. CDR3: CASSDPGTSGQETQYF. In DNA form, the CDR3 reads TGTGCCAGCAGCGATCCCGGGACTAGCGGACAAGAGACCCAGTACTTC.

CDR3 bases: TGTGCCAGCAATTTACAGGGTGCGAAGACCCAGTACTTC. It translates to CASNLQGAKTQYF. J is TRBJ2-5 and V is TRBV6-5, with D possibly matching TRBD1 (6 bases). CDR1 is MNHEY and CDR2 is SVGAGI in the germline V gene. Trimming removed 7 bases at V and 6 bases at J, with 15 bases between. The CDR3 extends over 13 amino acids.

This chain joins TRBV27 and TRBJ2-2; no firm D call. Trimming removed 3 bases at V and 2 bases at J, with 16 bases between. The CDR3 is 17 residues long. CDR1 and CDR2 from the germline V gene are MNHEY and SMNVEV (reference sequence). CDR3: CASSLTFTVANTGELFF. The CDR3 nucleotides read TGTGCCAGCAGTTTGACGTTCACGGTAGCTAACACCGGGGAGCTGTTTTTT.

The chain combines TRBV6-1 with TRBJ2-6; D is ambiguous. The germline V gene encodes CDR1 MNHNS and CDR2 SASEGT. This CDR3 region has 14 residues. V was pared by 8 bases and J by 3 bases, with 11 bases between. The CDR3: CASGIGGGANVLTF. The DNA for the CDR3 is TGTGCCAGCGGTATTGGCGGTGGGGCCAACGTCCTGACTTTC.

The CDR3 sequence is CASSFDGGRGNTIYF. The CDR3 DNA reads TGTGCCAGCAGTTTTGATGGGGGCCGTGGAAACACCATATATTTT. This chain links TRBV27 with TRBJ1-3, with D possibly being TRBD1 (6 bases). This CDR3 is 15 amino acids long. Deletions cut 3 bases from V and 3 bases from J, with 12 bases between. Germline V CDR1 and CDR2: MNHEY, SMNVEV (reference sequence).

The genes are TRBV7-9 and TRBJ1-4, with D perhaps TRBD1 (6 bases). V gave up 6 bases and J gave up 8 bases, with 7 bases separating them. Germline lookup yields CDR1 SEHNR and CDR2 FQNEAQ (reference sequence). The CDR3 loop spans 11 amino acids. The CDR3 DNA reads as TGTGCCAGCAGAGGGGGAGAAAAACTGTTTTTT. Protein product: CASRGGEKLFF.

This clone was detected once. The chain links TRBV7-5 to TRBJ2-5; the table names TRBD2, a call not compared with the DNA. TRBV7-5 is a pseudogene segment. This CDR3 is built from 17 residues. As DNA, the CDR3 is TGTGTCAGAAGCTCGGGACTAGCGTTAGGGTACCAAGAGACCCAGTACTTC. This encodes CVRSSGLALGYQETQYF.

CDR3 sequence (DNA): TGTGCCAGCAGCTCCGCCGTGGGGCAGCTTAACTATGGCTACACCTTC. This translates into CASSSAVGQLNYGYTF. This rearrangement joins TRBV13 to TRBJ1-2; the D gene is possibly TRBD1 (5 bases). Deletions cut 4 bases from V and 1 base from J, with 16 bases between. CDR3 length: 16 amino acids. Germline CDR1 is PRHDT and CDR2 is FYEKMQ (reference sequence).

This sequence joins TRBV2 and TRBJ2-1; 7 nucleotides line up with TRBD1. The V gene end was trimmed by 6 bases and the J gene end by 4 bases; junction bases not matched to a gene: 9. The CDR3 spans 15 residues. Germline CDR1 and CDR2: SNHLY and FYNNEI. The CDR3 here is CASRATGQSYNEQFF. For the CDR3, the DNA is TGTGCCAGCAGAGCAACGGGACAGTCATACAATGAGCAGTTCTTC.

This chain connects TRBV7-9 to TRBJ1-2; tentative D call: TRBD1 (6 bases). Germline values: CDR1 SEHNR, CDR2 FQNEAQ (reference sequence). CDR3 length: 16 residues. V dropped 3 bases and J dropped 7 bases, with 21 bases sitting between them. The CDR3 loop reads CASSLGRGGALGGYTF. The CDR3 DNA reads as TGTGCCAGCAGCTTGGGCAGGGGTGGGGCCCTAGGTGGCTACACCTTC. Based on the CDR3 plus reference TRBV7-9 and TRBJ1-2, the full variable domain is DTGVSQNPRHKITKRGQNVTFRCDPISEHNRLYWYRQTLGQGPEFLTYFQNEAQLEKSRLLSDRFSAERPKGSFSTLEIQRTEQGDSAMYLCASSLGRGGALGGYTFGSGTRLTVV.

The chain couples TRBV2 to TRBJ1-5; 8 bases are a match to TRBD1. Germline V gene data show CDR1 as SNHLY and CDR2 as FYNNEI. This CDR3 region has 14 residues. The J segment lost 2 bases and the V segment lost 6 bases, leaving 3 bases of the junction unmatched. CDR3 in DNA: TGTGCCAGCAGCGGGACAGGCGGCAATCAGCCCCAGCATTTT. Amino acids: CASSGTGGNQPQHF.

DNA for the CDR3: TGTGCCAGCAGCAACCGGGTAGGGGCCAATTCACCCCTCCACTTT. Translation gives CASSNRVGANSPLHF. V gene TRBV6-6 combines with J gene TRBJ1-6; possibly TRBD1 for D (5 bases). The V gene lost 6 bases and the J gene lost 7 bases, with 16 bases spanning the gap. This CDR3 comprises 15 residues. Germline V gene data show CDR1 as MNHNY and CDR2 as SVGAGI (reference sequence).

The J gene is TRBJ1-2, the V gene TRBV5-8; maybe TRBD1 (6 bases). With 4 bases removed from V and 4 bases from J, the gap between germline ends came to 17 bases. Per the germline V gene, CDR1 is SGHTS and CDR2 is YDEGEE. This CDR3 region has 15 residues. The chain's CDR3 is CASSPRFQGSYGYTF. The CDR3, as DNA: TGTGCCAGCAGCCCAAGATTTCAGGGGAGCTATGGCTACACCTTC. The whole variable domain, filled in from reference TRBV5-8 and TRBJ1-2, reads EAGVTQSPTHLIKTRGQQATLRCSPISGHTSVYWYQQALGLGLQFLLWYDEGEERNRGNFPPRFSGRQFPNYSSELNVNALELEDSALYLCASSPRFQGSYGYTFGSGTRLTVV.

The chain employs TRBV9 and TRBJ1-2, with 8 bases aligning to TRBD1. Germline CDR1 reads SGDLS; CDR2 reads YYNGEE. Trimming cost V 3 bases and J 5 bases; bases outside gene matches: 12. This CDR3 is built from 16 residues. The DNA of the CDR3 is TGTGCCAGCAGCGAGATAGGAGGACAGGGAGGGTATGGCTACACCTTC. Protein product: CASSEIGGQGGYGYTF.

The chain uses TRBV25-1 and TRBJ1-2; possibly TRBD1 for D (6 bases). CDR3 length: 14 amino acids. Trimming took off 1 base at V and 4 bases at J, with 10 bases between the two ends. CDR1 and CDR2 from the germline V gene are MGHDK and SYGVNS. The CDR3 sequence: CASSESRQAYGYTF. In DNA, the CDR3 is TGTGCCAGCAGTGAATCCCGACAGGCCTATGGCTACACCTTC.

This chain connects TRBV7-9 to TRBJ2-5, with 9 bases that match TRBD2. There are 18 residues in the CDR3. CDR1 is SEHNR and CDR2 is FQNEAQ in the germline V gene (reference sequence). J gave up 1 base and V 4 bases, and 13 bases lay outside the gene matches. CDR3 DNA: TGTGCCAGCAGCTCCACCGTTAGCGGGGGCCGGCCCCAAGAGACCCAGTACTTC. Amino acids: CASSSTVSGGRPQETQYF.

The chain recombines TRBV9 with TRBJ1-1, with D unresolved. CDR3 size: 14 residues. The germline V gene encodes CDR1 SGDLS and CDR2 YYNGEE. V gave up 4 bases and J gave up 0 bases, with 10 bases separating them. DNA for the CDR3: TGTGCCAGCAGCCCCCGACACATGAACACTGAAGCTTTCTTT. Residues: CASSPRHMNTEAFF.

The J gene is TRBJ1-2, the V gene TRBV2; 7 bases agree with TRBD1. The junction had 9 bases not matched to a gene; V was cut back by 1 base and J by 4 bases. Germline-derived CDR1 and CDR2 are SNHLY and FYNNEI. The CDR3 covers 16 residues. DNA of the CDR3: TGTGCCAGCAGTGAAGGTACAGGGGCGATACTCTATGGCTACACCTTC. It specifies CASSEGTGAILYGYTF.

V gene TRBV5-6 combines with J gene TRBJ1-1, with a weak D call TRBD1 (6 bases). The CDR3 is made up of 15 amino acids. Between the trimmed V and J ends, which lost 0 bases and 10 bases, there was a span of 19 bases. The germline V gene encodes CDR1 SGHDT and CDR2 YYEEEE. This CDR3 is CASSLGDRFPVRAFF. In DNA form, the CDR3 reads TGTGCCAGCAGCTTGGGTGACAGGTTCCCTGTGCGAGCTTTCTTT.